This TCR beta chain was retrieved from a study of T cell changes during pregnancy in multiple sclerosis. The method was immunoSEQ multiplex PCR; TCRdb's version includes in-frame clones alone and lacks a portion of them. The table shows 65,000 to 85,000 clones, with approximately 93% occurring only once. Trimming took off 0 bases at V and 0 bases at J, with 7 bases between the two ends. CDR3 length: 15 amino acids. Germline CDR1 reads SGHRS; CDR2 reads YFSETQ. This material consisted of peripheral blood, taken in the second trimester of pregnancy. The chain uses TRBV5-1 and TRBJ1-3; D is undetermined. The clonotype originates from a female donor in good health, enrolled as a control in a pregnancy study. Here the CDR3 reads CASSLAGDSGNTIYF. CDR3 coding DNA: TGCGCCAGCAGCTTGGCCGGGGACTCTGGAAACACCATATATTTT. The complete variable domain, with remaining parts taken from reference TRBV5-1 and TRBJ1-3, reads KAGVTQTPRYLIKTRGQQVTLSCSPISGHRSVSWYQQTPGQGLQFLFEYFSETQRNKGNFPGRFSGRQFSNSRSEMNVSTLELGDSALYLCASSLAGDSGNTIYFGEGSWLTVV.